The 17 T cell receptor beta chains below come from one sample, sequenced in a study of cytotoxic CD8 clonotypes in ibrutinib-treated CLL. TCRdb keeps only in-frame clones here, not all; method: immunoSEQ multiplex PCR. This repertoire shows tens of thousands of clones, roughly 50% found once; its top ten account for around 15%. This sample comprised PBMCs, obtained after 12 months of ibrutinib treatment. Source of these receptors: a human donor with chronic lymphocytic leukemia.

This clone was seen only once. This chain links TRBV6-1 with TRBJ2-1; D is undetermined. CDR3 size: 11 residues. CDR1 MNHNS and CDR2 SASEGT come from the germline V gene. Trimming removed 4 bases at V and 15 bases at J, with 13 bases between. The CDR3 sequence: CASSGDHLGFF. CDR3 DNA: TGTGCCAGCAGTGGCGACCACTTGGGGTTCTTC.

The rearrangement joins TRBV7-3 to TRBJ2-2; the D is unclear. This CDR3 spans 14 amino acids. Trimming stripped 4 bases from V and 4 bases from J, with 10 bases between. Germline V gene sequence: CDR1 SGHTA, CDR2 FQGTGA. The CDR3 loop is CASSSRGSTGELFF. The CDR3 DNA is TGTGCCAGCAGCTCCCGCGGATCCACCGGGGAGCTGTTTTTT.

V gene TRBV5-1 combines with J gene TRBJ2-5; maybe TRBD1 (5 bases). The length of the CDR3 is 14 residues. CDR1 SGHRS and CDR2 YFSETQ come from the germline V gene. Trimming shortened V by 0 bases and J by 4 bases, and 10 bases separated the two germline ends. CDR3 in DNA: TGCGCCAGCAGCTTGGTCGGTAGGGGAGAGACCCAGTACTTC. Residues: CASSLVGRGETQYF.

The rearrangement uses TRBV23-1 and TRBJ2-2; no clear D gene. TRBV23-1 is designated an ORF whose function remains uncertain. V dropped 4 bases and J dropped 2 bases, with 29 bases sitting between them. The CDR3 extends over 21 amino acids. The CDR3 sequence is CASSPSPARDRSWSNTGELFF. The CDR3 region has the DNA TGCGCCAGCAGTCCCTCTCCGGCTCGAGACCGGTCGTGGTCCAACACCGGGGAGCTGTTTTTT.

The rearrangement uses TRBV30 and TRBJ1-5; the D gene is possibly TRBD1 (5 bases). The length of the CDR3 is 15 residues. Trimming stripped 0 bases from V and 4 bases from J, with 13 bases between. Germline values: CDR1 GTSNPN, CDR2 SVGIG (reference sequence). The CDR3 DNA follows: TGTGCCTGGAGTGTACAGGTGGCAGGTAATCAGCCCCAGCATTTT. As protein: CAWSVQVAGNQPQHF.

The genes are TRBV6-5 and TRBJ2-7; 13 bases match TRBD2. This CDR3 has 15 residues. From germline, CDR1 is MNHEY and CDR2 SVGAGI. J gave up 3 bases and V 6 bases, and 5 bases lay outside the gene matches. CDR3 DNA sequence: TGTGCCAGCAGAACCAGACTAGCGGGGGGCTACGAGCAGTACGTC. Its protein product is CASRTRLAGGYEQYV.

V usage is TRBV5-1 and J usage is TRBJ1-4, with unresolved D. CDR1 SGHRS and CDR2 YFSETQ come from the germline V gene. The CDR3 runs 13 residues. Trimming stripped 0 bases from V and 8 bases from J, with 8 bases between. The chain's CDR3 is CASSLADREKLFF. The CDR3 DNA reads TGCGCCAGCAGCTTGGCGGACCGCGAAAAACTGTTTTTT.

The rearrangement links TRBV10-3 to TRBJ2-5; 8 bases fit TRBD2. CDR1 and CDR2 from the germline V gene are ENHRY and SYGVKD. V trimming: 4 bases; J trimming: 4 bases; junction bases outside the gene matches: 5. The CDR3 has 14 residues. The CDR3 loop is CAISVRREVETQYF. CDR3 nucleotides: TGTGCCATCAGTGTTCGGCGGGAGGTAGAGACCCAGTACTTC.

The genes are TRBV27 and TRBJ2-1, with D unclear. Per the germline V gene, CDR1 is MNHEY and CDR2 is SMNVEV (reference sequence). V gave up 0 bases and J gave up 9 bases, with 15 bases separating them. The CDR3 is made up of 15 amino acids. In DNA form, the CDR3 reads TGTGCCAGCAGTTTATCTTCCTCAGGTCTCACTGAGCAGTTCTTC. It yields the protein CASSLSSSGLTEQFF.

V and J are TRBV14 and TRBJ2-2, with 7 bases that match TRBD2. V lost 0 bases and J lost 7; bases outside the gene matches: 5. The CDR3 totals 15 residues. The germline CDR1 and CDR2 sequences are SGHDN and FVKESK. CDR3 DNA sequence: TGTGCCAGCAGCCAAGACTCCGGACTAGTCGGGGAGCTGTTTTTT. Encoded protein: CASSQDSGLVGELFF.

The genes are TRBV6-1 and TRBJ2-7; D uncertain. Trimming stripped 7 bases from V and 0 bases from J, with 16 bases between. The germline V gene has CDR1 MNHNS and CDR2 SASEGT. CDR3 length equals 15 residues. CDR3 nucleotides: TGTGCCAGCACCTGGTCCACCCTGAGCTCCTACGAGCAGTACTTC. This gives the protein CASTWSTLSSYEQYF.

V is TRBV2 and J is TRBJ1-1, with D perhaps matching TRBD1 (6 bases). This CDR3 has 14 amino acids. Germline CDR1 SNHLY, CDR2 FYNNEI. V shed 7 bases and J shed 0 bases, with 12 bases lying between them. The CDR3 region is CASMRWGLNTEAFF. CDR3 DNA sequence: TGTGCCAGCATGAGGTGGGGGCTGAACACTGAAGCTTTCTTT.

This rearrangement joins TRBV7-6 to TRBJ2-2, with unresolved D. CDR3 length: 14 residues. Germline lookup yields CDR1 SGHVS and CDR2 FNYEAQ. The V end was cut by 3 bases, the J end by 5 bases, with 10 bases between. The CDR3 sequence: CASSLGGGTGELFF. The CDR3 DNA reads TGTGCCAGCAGCTTGGGCGGTGGTACCGGGGAGCTGTTTTTT.

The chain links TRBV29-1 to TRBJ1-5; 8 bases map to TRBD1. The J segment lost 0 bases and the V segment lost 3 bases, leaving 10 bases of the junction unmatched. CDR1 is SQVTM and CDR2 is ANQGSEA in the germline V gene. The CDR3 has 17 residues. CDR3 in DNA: TGCAGCGTTGATTGGACAGGGCAACCATTTAGCAATCAGCCCCAGCATTTT. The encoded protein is CSVDWTGQPFSNQPQHF.

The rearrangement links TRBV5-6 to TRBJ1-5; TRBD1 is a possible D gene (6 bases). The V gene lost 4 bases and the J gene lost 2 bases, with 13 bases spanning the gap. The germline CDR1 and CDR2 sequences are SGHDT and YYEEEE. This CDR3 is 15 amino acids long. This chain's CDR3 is CASSRQVYGNQPQHF. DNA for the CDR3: TGTGCCAGCAGCCGACAGGTATACGGCAATCAGCCCCAGCATTTT.

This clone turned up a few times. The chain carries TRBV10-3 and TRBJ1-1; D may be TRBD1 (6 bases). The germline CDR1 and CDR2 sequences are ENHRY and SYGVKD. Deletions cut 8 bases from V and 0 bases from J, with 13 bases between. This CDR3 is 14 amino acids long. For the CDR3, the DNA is TGTGCCATCGGGAGAACAGGGATGAACACTGAAGCTTTCTTT. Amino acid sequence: CAIGRTGMNTEAFF.

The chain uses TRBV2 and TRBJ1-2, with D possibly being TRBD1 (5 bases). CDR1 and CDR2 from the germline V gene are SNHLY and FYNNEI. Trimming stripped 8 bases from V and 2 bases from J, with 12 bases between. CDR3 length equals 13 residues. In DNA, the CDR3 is TGTGCCAGCTCTAGGGCAGGGAACTATGGCTACACCTTC. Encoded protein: CASSRAGNYGYTF.